These 10 T cell receptor beta chains came from one sample sequenced in a study of T cell responses to AZD1222 COVID-19 vaccine. TCRdb's copy holds only in-frame clones and misses some; the assay was immunoSEQ multiplex PCR. The top ten clones hold 3% to 4.5% of a sample with about 140,000 clones, about 86% of them seen once. Here the sequenced sample was peripheral blood, taken on day 0 of AZD1222 vaccination. These receptors came from an adult in good health.

This chain uses TRBV5-4 with TRBJ2-5, with 11 bases aligning to TRBD1. J gave up 5 bases and V 7 bases, and 4 bases lay outside the gene matches. This CDR3 has 13 amino acids. Germline V lookup: CDR1 SGHNT, CDR2 YYREEE (reference sequence). The CDR3 DNA follows: TGTGCCAGCCGGGACAGGGGGTCTGAGACCCAGTACTTC. The encoded protein is CASRDRGSETQYF.

The V and J genes are TRBV2 and TRBJ2-7; 7 nucleotides match TRBD2. Germline loops: CDR1 SNHLY, CDR2 FYNNEI. Germline trimming cut 6 bases from V and 2 bases from J; bases unmatched to any gene: 1. This CDR3 has 12 amino acids. The CDR3 DNA is TGTGCCAGCAGGGGGGGGGCCTACGAGCAGTACTTC. Residues: CASRGGAYEQYF.

In this sample, this clone turned up once. V usage is TRBV18 and J usage is TRBJ1-1; 7 positions agree with TRBD1. The germline V gene encodes CDR1 KGHSH and CDR2 LQKENI. The CDR3 length is 13 residues. V gave up 3 bases and J gave up 5 bases; unmatched junction bases: 3. The CDR3 spells CASSPGQQTEAFF. The CDR3 DNA reads TGTGCCAGCTCACCGGGACAGCAGACTGAAGCTTTCTTT.

The V call is TRBV28, the J call TRBJ1-2; D is possibly TRBD1 (5 bases). The V gene's germline CDR1 is MDHEN and CDR2 SYDVKM. V lost 5 bases, J lost 3 bases, and 13 bases lay in between. This CDR3 comprises 14 residues. The CDR3, as DNA: TGTGCCAGCAGTCTCCTTGGGACGGACTATGGCTACACCTTC. Amino acid sequence: CASSLLGTDYGYTF.

V is TRBV10-3 and J is TRBJ1-1, with D possibly TRBD1 on 6 matching bases. The germline V gene has CDR1 ENHRY and CDR2 SYGVKD. Trimming took 6 bases from V and 0 from J, leaving 14 bases between them. This CDR3 contains 15 residues. The CDR3 protein is CAISRTEDMNTEAFF. The CDR3 DNA reads TGTGCCATCAGCAGGACAGAGGATATGAACACTGAAGCTTTCTTT.

The chain employs TRBV9 and TRBJ1-3; D is unclear. CDR3 size: 17 residues. V dropped 0 bases and J dropped 4 bases, with 17 bases sitting between them. CDR1 is SGDLS, CDR2 YYNGEE, per germline. The CDR3 is CASSVEGRIRLGNTIYF. Written as DNA, the CDR3 is TGTGCCAGCAGCGTAGAAGGTCGGATTAGGCTCGGAAACACCATATATTTT.

The V gene is TRBV6-6, the J gene TRBJ1-5; a weak D match, TRBD1 (6 bases). Germline-derived CDR1 and CDR2 are MNHNY and SVGAGI (reference sequence). V was trimmed by 4 bases and J by 4 bases, leaving 17 bases between them. This CDR3 region has 16 residues. CDR3: CASSSTVRGENQPQHF. The CDR3 bases are TGTGCCAGCAGTTCAACCGTCAGGGGCGAAAATCAGCCCCAGCATTTT.

The J gene is TRBJ2-1, the V gene TRBV6-4; TRBD1 matches 9 bases. The V segment lost 6 bases and the J segment 7 bases; nucleotides outside the gene matches: 16. Germline loops: CDR1 MRHNA, CDR2 SNTAGT. The CDR3 is made up of 17 amino acids. The CDR3 loop is CASSLHEGGQGSNEQFF. In nucleotides, the CDR3 is TGTGCCAGCAGCCTCCACGAGGGGGGACAGGGTTCGAATGAGCAGTTCTTC.

The chain links TRBV27 to TRBJ1-1; no firm D call. This CDR3 is 13 amino acids long. CDR1 MNHEY and CDR2 SMNVEV come from the germline V gene (reference sequence). Trimming pared 7 bases from V and 1 base from J, leaving 10 bases between. The CDR3 protein is CASTLGGNTEAFF. CDR3 nucleotide sequence: TGTGCCAGCACCTTGGGCGGGAACACTGAAGCTTTCTTT.

V is TRBV30 and J is TRBJ1-2, with TRBD1 as a possible D gene (6 bases). CDR1 is GTSNPN and CDR2 is SVGIG in the germline V gene (reference sequence). The V gene lost 3 bases and the J gene lost 7 bases, with 15 bases spanning the gap. The length of the CDR3 is 13 residues. The CDR3 is CAWRLQGGAGYTF. DNA for the CDR3: TGTGCCTGGAGACTACAGGGAGGAGCTGGCTACACCTTC.